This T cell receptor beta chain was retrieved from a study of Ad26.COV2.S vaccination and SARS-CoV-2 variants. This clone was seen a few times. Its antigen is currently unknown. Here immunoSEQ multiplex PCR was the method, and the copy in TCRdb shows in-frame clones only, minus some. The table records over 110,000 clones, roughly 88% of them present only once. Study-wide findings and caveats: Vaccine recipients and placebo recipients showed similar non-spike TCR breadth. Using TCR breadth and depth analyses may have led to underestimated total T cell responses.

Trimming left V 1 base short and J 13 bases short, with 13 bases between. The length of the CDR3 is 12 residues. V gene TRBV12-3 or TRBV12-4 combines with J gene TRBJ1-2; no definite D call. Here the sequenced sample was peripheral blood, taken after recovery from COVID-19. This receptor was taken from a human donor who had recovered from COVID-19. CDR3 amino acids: CASSLGGLETTF. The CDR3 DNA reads TGTGCCAGCAGTTTAGGTGGACTTGAGACCACCTTC.